This passage covers 6 T cell receptor beta chains from one sample sequenced in a study. TCRdb reprocessed the 5' RACE reads via MiXCR and lists one record per CDR3 protein. Of 45,000 to 60,000 distinct CDR3 sequences in the sample, roughly a quarter were seen once. The specimen sequenced was tumor-infiltrating naive CD4+ T cells sorted from the breast tumor. The sample's subset: naive CD4+ T cells, CD4+CD45RA+CD25-. These receptor sequences come from a female donor with breast cancer.

The table lists this clonotype with many counts. This rearrangement joins TRBV7-2 to TRBJ2-7, with D hard to call. Germline CDR1 and CDR2: SGHTA and FQGNSA. V was clipped by 1 base and J by 3 bases, with 7 bases between them. The CDR3 has 13 amino acids. CDR3 in amino acids: CASSLVSGYEQYF. CDR3 sequence (DNA): TGTGCCAGCAGCTTAGTATCGGGCTACGAGCAGTACTTC.

Details on this clonotype: A much larger clone differs by one base, so this may be a read error. The CDR3 carries no conserved terminal phenylalanine or tryptophan, so it likely arises from a read error. The CDR3, as DNA: TGCAGCGTTGAAGCTTCGCGTCACTACAATGAGCAGTTCTTG. It is translated as CSVEASRHYNEQFL. This chain connects TRBV29-1 to TRBJ2-1, with unresolved D. Deletions cut 1 base from V and 3 bases from J, with 10 bases between. This CDR3 contains 14 residues. CDR1 is SQVTM and CDR2 is ANQGSEA in the germline V gene.

In regard to this clonotype: The CDR3 ends on some other residue instead of the conserved phenylalanine or tryptophan, so this is likely a read error. The chain recombines TRBV6-5 with TRBJ2-5; D gene uncertain. The germline V and J ends were trimmed by 5 bases and 5 bases, with 15 bases remaining between them. Germline CDR1 is MNHEY and CDR2 is SVGAGI. The CDR3 is 14 amino acids. The DNA for the CDR3 is TGTGCCAGCAGTACCAGCGAAACCCGGGAGACCCAGTACGTC. Protein product: CASSTSETRETQYV.

The CDR3 here is CSAPSRGAYEQYF. In DNA form, the CDR3 reads TGCAGTGCCCCGTCCCGGGGTGCCTACGAGCAGTACTTC. The chain links TRBV20-1 to TRBJ2-7, with a weak D call TRBD2 (5 bases). Germline V gene sequence: CDR1 DFQATT, CDR2 SNEGSKA (reference sequence). The CDR3 runs to 13 residues. The V end lost 6 bases, the J end lost 2 bases, and 14 bases lay between the germline ends.

The chain recombines TRBV5-1 with TRBJ2-7, with TRBD2 as a possible D gene (6 bases). The V gene lost 1 base and the J gene lost 9 bases, with 14 bases spanning the gap. Germline CDR1 SGHRS, CDR2 YFSETQ. The CDR3 contains 13 residues. Here the CDR3 reads CASSLNPGGRQYF. The CDR3 nucleotides read TGCGCCAGCAGCTTGAACCCCGGGGGAAGGCAGTACTTC.

Points on this clonotype: Given the absence of the conserved phenylalanine or tryptophan at the CDR3 end, a read error is likely. The J gene is TRBJ2-3, the V gene TRBV30; either TRBD1 or TRBD2 may fit D (5 bases each). This CDR3 region has 12 residues. Germline V gives CDR1 GTSNPN, CDR2 SVGIG (reference sequence). This chain's CDR3 is CAGEQGPDTQYS. DNA for the CDR3: TGTGCGGGGGAGCAGGGCCCAGATACGCAGTATTCT.